This T cell receptor beta chain came from a study of radiotherapy plus CTLA-4 blockade in lung cancer (dated by TCRdb to the late 2010s). Broadly, across the study: Among the enrolled patients, roughly 19% had an objective response, and approximately 33% reached disease control. Paper-wide results and their limitations: After treatment with radiotherapy and ipilimumab, TCR clones that originated in tumors expanded in peripheral blood. Increased serum interferon-beta after radiation, together with early dynamic changes in blood T cell clones, were reported to be the strongest predictors of response.

The study evaluated CTLA-4 blockade (ipilimumab) given together with focal radiation therapy in patients who had chemo-refractory metastatic non-small-cell lung cancer. Preparation of the library involved the immunoSEQ multiplex PCR assay. TCRdb mirrors the immuneACCESS table, restricted to in-frame sequences. Some clones are absent from its copies; in checked studies, under half trace to an unresolved V gene, and the reason for the others is unknown. Here the sample has roughly 88,000 clones; under 90% occur a single time. Jointly, the top ten make up 0.65% to 0.9% of the sample. In the case of this clone: This clone's antigen is unknown. There are no base qualities to consult, and no much larger clone falls within one base.

The germline V gene encodes CDR1 SGHDT and CDR2 YYEEEE. The CDR3 spans 16 residues, from the cysteine through the phenylalanine. Only the CDR3 portion is preserved as DNA: 48 bases, with reading frame beginning at the first base. Germline trimming: 0 bases from V, 4 bases from J; junction bases outside gene matches: 3. This receptor was taken from a human donor with non-small cell lung cancer who had stable disease on radiotherapy plus ipilimumab. This sequence uses TRBV5-6 and TRBJ2-1; 11 nucleotides in the junction match TRBD2. The sample in question was peripheral blood, obtained from a patient treated with radiotherapy plus ipilimumab. The nucleotide sequence is given as TGTGCCAGCAGCTTGGTGGGGACTAGCGGTTACAATGAGCAGTTCTTC. Translated, it reads CASSLVGTSGYNEQFF. Here the CDR3 is joined to the reference TRBV5-6 and TRBJ2-1 genes, and the full variable domain is: DAGVTQSPTHLIKTRGQQVTLRCSPKSGHDTVSWYQQALGQGPQFIFQYYEEEERQRGNFPDRFSGHQFPNYSSELNVNALLLGDSALYLCASSLVGTSGYNEQFFGPGTRLTVL.